This TCR beta chain comes out of a study of PD-1 blockade in classical Hodgkin lymphoma. Study context: Intravenous nivolumab at 3 mg/kg was given to patients every 2 weeks.

Study-level results: TCR diversity rose significantly by C4D1 in CD4+ but not CD8+ cells. Reports described newly diagnosed patients as having lower baseline TCR diversity than healthy donors.

Germline CDR1 reads SGHNT; CDR2 reads YYREEE (reference sequence). This CDR3 has 13 residues. V shed 4 bases and J 6 bases; nucleotides not matched to a gene: 4. Only in-frame clones appear in the TCRdb table, and some are missing; sequencing was by immunoSEQ multiplex PCR. There are about 97,000 clones in the sample; over 80% occur only once, and 12% lies in the top ten. For this clone: What it recognizes is unknown.

Exposure to brentuximab vedotin varied, and each patient had relapsed following autologous stem cell transplantation. The V call is TRBV5-4, the J call TRBJ1-2, with TRBD1 identical over 9 bases. This clonotype was sampled from a human donor with classical Hodgkin lymphoma. Sample: peripheral blood mononuclear cells (PBMCs), taken at baseline. Here the CDR3 reads CASSPDRGDGYTF. CDR3 in DNA: TGTGCCAGCAGCCCCGACAGGGGGGATGGCTACACCTTC. Combining the CDR3 with reference TRBV5-4 and TRBJ1-2 gives the whole variable domain ETGVTQSPTHLIKTRGQQVTLRCSSQSGHNTVSWYQQALGQGPQFIFQYYREEENGRGNFPPRFSGLQFPNYSSELNVNALELDDSALYLCASSPDRGDGYTFGSGTRLTVV.